This T cell receptor (beta chain) derives from a study of molecular identifiers for immune sequencing clone quantification. Study conclusions and caveats: Over 98% of effector molecules, but under 1% in naive cells, were held by clones with more than 20 RNA copies. A single cell's spiked Jurkat TCR RNA was reportedly detectable among more than 950,000 naive cells.

Per the germline V gene, CDR1 is MDHEN and CDR2 is SYDVKM. This CDR3 has 18 amino acids. Deletions cut 5 bases from V and 0 bases from J, with 22 bases between. Preparation of the bulk TCR libraries relied on previously described methods and listed TCR primers. One entry per CDR3 protein results from TCRdb running MiXCR on the PCR reads. Here the sample spans 400,000 to 600,000 distinct CDR3 sequences, over 20% being singletons. This clonotype was seen a handful of times. Its antigen remains unknown. Naive CD8 T cells, phenotype CD8+CD4-CCR7+CD45RA+, were sorted. The sequenced sample consisted of naive CD8+ T cells from blood, with Jurkat cell RNA spiked in. The sample's subset: FACS-sorted CD8+CD4-CCR7+CD45RA+ naive T cells. The sequence was obtained from a human donor in good health. Some libraries in this study had Jurkat cell RNA spiked in. The chain links TRBV28 to TRBJ1-1, with D tentatively TRBD1 (6 bases). The DNA of the CDR3 is TGTGCCAGCAGTGCCTTTTCCGACAGGTTTTACATGAACACTGAAGCTTTCTTT. It codes for CASSAFSDRFYMNTEAFF.